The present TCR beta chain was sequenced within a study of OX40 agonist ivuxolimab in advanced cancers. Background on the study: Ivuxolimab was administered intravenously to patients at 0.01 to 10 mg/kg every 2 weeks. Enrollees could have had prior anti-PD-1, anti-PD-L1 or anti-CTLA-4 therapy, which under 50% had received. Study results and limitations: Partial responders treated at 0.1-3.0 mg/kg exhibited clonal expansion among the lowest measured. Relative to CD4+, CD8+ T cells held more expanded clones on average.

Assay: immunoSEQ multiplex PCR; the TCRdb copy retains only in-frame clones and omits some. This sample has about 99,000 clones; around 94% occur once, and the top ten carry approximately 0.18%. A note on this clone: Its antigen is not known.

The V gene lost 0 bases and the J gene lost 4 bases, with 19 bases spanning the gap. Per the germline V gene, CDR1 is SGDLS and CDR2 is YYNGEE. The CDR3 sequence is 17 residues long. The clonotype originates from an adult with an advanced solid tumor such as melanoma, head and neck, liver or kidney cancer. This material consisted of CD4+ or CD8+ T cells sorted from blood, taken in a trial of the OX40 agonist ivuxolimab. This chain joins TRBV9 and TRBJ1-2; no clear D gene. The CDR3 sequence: CASSVGPNLPGSYGYTF. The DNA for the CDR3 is TGTGCCAGCAGCGTAGGCCCCAACTTACCTGGAAGCTATGGCTACACCTTC.